The entry below describes one TCR beta chain. Its antigen remains unknown. The sample is drawn from a study of beta chain features in type 1 diabetes. For the study at large: Patients looked much like healthy donors when it came to age, gender and cell yields. General observations from the study: Fewer junction insertions and more nucleotide deletions appeared in type 1 diabetes patients. Shorter TCRB CDR3s, moderately but significantly so, marked every one of the four CD4+ subsets in Type 1 diabetes patients.

The authors reverse transcribed all of the isolated RNA, so sequencing captured expressed TCRB transcripts. Generated by immunoSEQ multiplex PCR, the TCRdb table keeps only in-frame clones and is missing some. The repertoire holds over 650,000 clones, with over 12% as singletons. V was shortened by 3 bases and J by 8 bases, with 12 bases between the two germline ends. Per the germline V gene, CDR1 is SGHRS and CDR2 is YFSETQ. CDR3 length: 13 residues. One heparinised blood draw, averaging about 116 mL, came from each donor. The chain is built from TRBV5-1 and TRBJ2-1, with D tentatively TRBD1 (6 bases). Sequenced: naive CD4+ T cells from blood. The sequence was collected from a young man with type 1 diabetes. The CDR3 bases are TGCGCCAGCAGCTCACAGGGTTTGGATGAGCAGTTCTTC. Its translation is CASSSQGLDEQFF.